These 10 T cell receptor beta chains share one sample of origin, sequenced in a study of blood T cell repertoires in COVID-19. Profiling relied on immunoSEQ multiplex PCR, and the TCRdb table lists in-frame clones only, not all of them. Here the sample spans roughly 150,000 clones, less than 90% being singletons. Sequencing was carried out using peripheral blood. These receptors were collected from a woman in her 70s with acute or convalescent COVID-19.

The gene calls are TRBV7-2 and TRBJ2-2, with 10 bases aligning to TRBD1. CDR3 length: 17 residues. Trimming took 5 bases from V and 6 from J; bases not matched to a gene: 12. From germline, CDR1 is SGHTA and CDR2 FQGNSA. The CDR3 sequence is CASSILPGTGEAGELFF. DNA of the CDR3: TGTGCCAGCAGCATCCTCCCCGGGACAGGGGAGGCCGGGGAGCTGTTTTTT.

This chain links TRBV2 with TRBJ2-7; no clear D gene. V was pared by 6 bases and J by 6 bases, with 15 bases between. CDR3 length: 13 residues. Germline CDR1 is SNHLY and CDR2 is FYNNEI. The DNA for the CDR3 is TGTGCCAGCAGGTTTTGGGCCACATCCGAGCAGTACTTC. Protein product: CASRFWATSEQYF.

The chain carries TRBV6-2 or TRBV6-3 and TRBJ2-7, with 9 bases that match TRBD1. CDR3 length: 15 amino acids. CDR1 and CDR2 from the germline V gene are MNHEY and SVGEGT. J gave up 2 bases and V 6 bases, and 8 bases lay outside the gene matches. The CDR3 here is CASSRGQGAPYEQYV. The CDR3 nucleotides read TGTGCCAGCAGCCGGGGACAGGGAGCTCCCTACGAGCAGTACGTC.

The V gene is TRBV3-1 (or the pseudogene TRBV3-2), the J gene TRBJ1-1; TRBD1 aligns across 9 bases. Looked up from germline, CDR1 is LGHDT and CDR2 is YNNKEL (reference sequence). V lost 4 bases and J lost 0; bases outside the gene matches: 3. CDR3 size: 15 residues. CDR3 DNA sequence: TGTGCCAGCAGCCTGGGACAGGGATTGAACACTGAAGCTTTCTTT. It codes for CASSLGQGLNTEAFF.

The gene calls are TRBV7-9 and TRBJ1-6; TRBD1 matches at 8 bases. Per germline, CDR1 SEHNR and CDR2 FQNEAQ (reference sequence). This CDR3 comprises 16 residues. V trimming: 5 bases; J trimming: 0 bases; junction bases outside the gene matches: 3. CDR3 region: CASSAGQGSYNSPLHF. The CDR3 DNA is TGTGCCAGCAGCGCCGGACAGGGCTCCTATAATTCACCCCTCCACTTT. Full variable domain (remainder filled in from reference TRBV7-9 and TRBJ1-6): DTGVSQNPRHKITKRGQNVTFRCDPISEHNRLYWYRQTLGQGPEFLTYFQNEAQLEKSRLLSDRFSAERPKGSFSTLEIQRTEQGDSAMYLCASSAGQGSYNSPLHFGNGTRLTVT.

The V and J genes are TRBV10-2 and TRBJ2-2, with TRBD2 identical over 8 bases. V was pared by 7 bases and J by 7 bases, with 8 bases of the junction left unmatched. In germline, CDR1 is WSHSY, CDR2 SAAADI. CDR3 length: 14 residues. The CDR3 nucleotides read TGCGCCAGCACCGGGACTAGATATGGCGGGGAGCTGTTTTTT. Its protein is CASTGTRYGGELFF.

This clone turned up a few times. V gene TRBV14 combines with J gene TRBJ2-1, with 7 bases fitting TRBD2. V lost 2 bases to trimming and J lost 1 base; unmatched junction nucleotides: 5. The CDR3 loop spans 16 amino acids. Germline V gene data show CDR1 as SGHDN and CDR2 as FVKESK. CDR3 residues: CASSQLGTTSYNEQFF. The CDR3 DNA follows: TGTGCCAGCAGCCAATTGGGGACTACTTCCTACAATGAGCAGTTCTTC.

This clone was recorded once. The chain couples TRBV28 to TRBJ1-5; D not certain. The germline V gene encodes CDR1 MDHEN and CDR2 SYDVKM. V lost 3 bases and J 3 bases, leaving 12 bases between the germline ends. CDR3 length: 15 amino acids. The CDR3 region is CASSLGAQYNQPQHF. CDR3 in DNA: TGTGCCAGCAGTTTGGGCGCCCAATACAATCAGCCCCAGCATTTT.

This sequence joins TRBV10-3 and TRBJ1-1; 8 bases match TRBD1. The V gene end was trimmed by 5 bases and the J gene end by 0 bases; junction bases not matched to a gene: 5. CDR3 size: 15 residues. CDR1 ENHRY and CDR2 SYGVKD come from the germline V gene. DNA of the CDR3: TGTGCCATCAGTCCTACAGGGGGTTTGAACACTGAAGCTTTCTTT. Residues: CAISPTGGLNTEAFF.

The V call is TRBV7-2, the J call TRBJ1-6; D not resolved. Germline V gene lookup returns CDR1 SGHTA and CDR2 FQGNSA. Deletions cut 5 bases from V and 10 bases from J, with 18 bases between. The CDR3 extends over 15 amino acids. In DNA form, the CDR3 reads TGTGCCAGCAGCCCGACGGTTTTCGGGAACTCACCCCTCCACTTT. Its translation: CASSPTVFGNSPLHF.